At least ten counts were recorded for the clone carrying this TCR beta chain. The antigen is not known. Researchers took RNA transcripts and amplified TCR beta CDR3 regions from them. First-round RT-PCR relied on HTBI primers, and a second-round multiplex PCR came next. TCRdb itself ran the multiplex PCR reads through MiXCR, one entry per CDR3 protein. The repertoire holds around 600,000 distinct CDR3 sequences, with about two fifths as singletons. These data come from a study of Graves' ophthalmopathy and Graves' hyperthyroidism. Study overall: Peripheral blood was gathered at first diagnosis, ahead of any treatment whatsoever. The study's findings and limits: Among thyroid clonotypes expanded above 0.001 frequency, most also appeared in blood.

This TCR came from an adult man with Graves' ophthalmopathy. Sequencing was done on a sample of peripheral blood.

CDR3 sequence: CASSITGTGNSPLHF. CDR3 coding DNA: TGTGCCAGTAGTATCACCGGGACAGGCAATTCACCCCTCCACTTT. The chain uses TRBV19 and TRBJ1-6; 8 positions match TRBD1. CDR3 length: 15 residues. Trimming cost V 3 bases and J 7 bases; bases outside gene matches: 5. The germline V gene encodes CDR1 LNHDA and CDR2 SQIVND (reference sequence).